A selection of T cell receptor beta chains follows, all from one sample in a study of shared clonotypes between healthy human individuals. Profiling relied on immunoSEQ multiplex PCR, and the TCRdb table lists in-frame clones only, not all of them. The sample lists roughly 2.6 million clones, just over 90% occurring once. Sequencing input: naive CD4+ T cells sorted from blood. The receptor set was obtained from a man between 18 and 29 years old in good health. Both conserved end residues are part of each CDR3. Expanded clones are given a class, and other clones once, few, many or no size at all.

v_call: TRBV2
clone_size: .
cdr3_aa: CASSWGARGSYEQYF

v_call: TRBV2
clone_size: .
cdr3_aa: CATSRERNKPVAFF

v_call: TRBV10-3
clone_size: .
cdr3_aa: CAISELGRGTPRSGANVLTF

v_call: TRBV4-1
clone_size: .
cdr3_aa: CASSQATLGLAGNNEQFF

v_call: TRBV6-5
clone_size: .
cdr3_aa: CASSYLSSGANVLTF

v_call: TRBV5-4
clone_size: .
cdr3_aa: CASSLAGSLYYEQYF

v_call: TRBV2
clone_size: .
cdr3_aa: CASSETGQGRGYTF

v_call: TRBV12-5
clone_size: .
cdr3_aa: CASGLVVTQNTGELFF

v_call: TRBV18
clone_size: .
cdr3_aa: CASSPEPTRETQYF

v_call: TRBV7-2
clone_size: .
cdr3_aa: CASSLNTIRGNEQFF

v_call: TRBV28
clone_size: .
cdr3_aa: CASSSREGNQPQHF

v_call: TRBV30
clone_size: .
cdr3_aa: CASAGGMNTEAFF

v_call: TRBV30
clone_size: .
cdr3_aa: CAWGATKTHEQYF

v_call: TRBV11-1
clone_size: .
cdr3_aa: CASSLAGAGSGETQYF

v_call: TRBV30
clone_size: .
cdr3_aa: CAWNRREETQYF

v_call: TRBV6-5
clone_size: .
cdr3_aa: CASSSNQGARQPQHF

v_call: TRBV7-2
clone_size: .
cdr3_aa: CASSVVRTEAFF

v_call: TRBV11-1
clone_size: .
cdr3_aa: CASSLEGGSYNEQFF

v_call: TRBV7-7
clone_size: once
cdr3_aa: CASSPTPGQGTGELFF

v_call: TRBV10-1
clone_size: few
cdr3_aa: CASSDTGLTDTQYF

v_call: TRBV7-2
clone_size: .
cdr3_aa: CASSLSAGPSPLHF

v_call: TRBV7-2
clone_size: .
cdr3_aa: CASSSNRVPSTDTQYF

v_call: TRBV28
clone_size: .
cdr3_aa: CASSLRFWNTGELFF